The 9 T cell receptor beta chains listed next were all sequenced from one sample in a study of cytomegalovirus exposure and HLA in healthy donors. Vbeta (60) and Jbeta (13) primers were used in the PCR. The assay was immunoSEQ multiplex PCR, and TCRdb's table has in-frame clones only and misses some. The sample records 90,000 to 150,000 clones, roughly 70% being singletons. Sequencing input: PBMCs. Source of these receptors: a woman aged 40 to 55 in good health and CMV-seropositive.

In regard to this clone: Other DNA sequences in the same sample also yield this CDR3. The CDR3: CASSLDRGREAFF. The CDR3 region has the DNA TGTGCCAGCAGTCTGGACAGGGGTCGTGAAGCTTTCTTT. This rearrangement joins TRBV6-1 to TRBJ1-1; 9 positions agree with TRBD1. Germline CDR1 and CDR2: MNHNS and SASEGT. CDR3 length equals 13 residues. V was clipped by 5 bases and J by 7 bases; unmatched bases: 5.

The J gene is TRBJ1-1, the V gene TRBV29-1; D is perhaps TRBD1 (6 bases). CDR1 and CDR2 from the germline V gene are SQVTM and ANQGSEA. This CDR3 is built from 13 residues. V dropped 8 bases and J dropped 2 bases, with 15 bases sitting between them. The CDR3 here is CSHRQQGNTEAFF. Here the CDR3 DNA reads TGCAGCCATAGACAACAGGGTAACACTGAAGCTTTCTTT.

This clone showed up just a few times. The chain recombines TRBV6-5 with TRBJ1-6, with D possibly being TRBD1 (6 bases). The CDR3 spans 14 residues. Trimming pared 2 bases from V and 5 bases from J, leaving 7 bases between. Per germline, CDR1 MNHEY and CDR2 SVGAGI. CDR3: CASSYGQNNSPLHF. The CDR3 nucleotides read TGTGCCAGCAGTTACGGACAGAATAATTCACCCCTCCACTTT.

J is TRBJ2-7 and V is TRBV27, with 7 positions matching TRBD1. The CDR3 runs to 16 residues. Unmatched junction bases numbered 9, after V lost 1 base and J lost 3 bases. In germline, CDR1 is MNHEY, CDR2 SMNVEV (reference sequence). CDR3 in DNA: TGTGCCAGCAGTTTATGGGGGACAGTCCGGTTCTACGAGCAGTACTTC. This gives the protein CASSLWGTVRFYEQYF.

V and J are TRBV30 and TRBJ2-3, with D perhaps matching TRBD1 (7 bases). The ends were cut back, 1 base at V and 4 bases at J, with 12 bases in the middle. The CDR3 spans 14 residues. CDR1 GTSNPN and CDR2 SVGIG come from the germline V gene (reference sequence). As DNA, the CDR3 is TGTGCCTGGAGTGGCCAGGGGGAGGCAGATACGCAGTATTTT. Protein: CAWSGQGEADTQYF.

This clone has just one count. The genes are TRBV30 and TRBJ1-1; perhaps TRBD1 as D (6 bases). Germline-derived CDR1 and CDR2 are GTSNPN and SVGIG (reference sequence). Trimming shortened V by 0 bases and J by 5 bases, and 13 bases separated the two germline ends. CDR3 length: 14 residues. The CDR3 loop is CAWSVGGRGTEAFF. DNA for the CDR3: TGTGCCTGGAGTGTAGGGGGACGTGGAACTGAAGCTTTCTTT.

This rearrangement joins TRBV30 to TRBJ1-1; D not certain. The CDR3 spans 11 residues. Germline V lookup: CDR1 GTSNPN, CDR2 SVGIG (reference sequence). Trimming took off 2 bases at V and 4 bases at J, with 5 bases between the two ends. The CDR3 DNA is TGTGCCTGGAGTCTCCTCACTGAAGCTTTCTTT. This translates into CAWSLLTEAFF.

The chain employs TRBV25-1 and TRBJ2-1, with 8 bases that match TRBD2. V trimming: 1 base; J trimming: 4 bases; junction bases outside the gene matches: 6. CDR3 length: 16 amino acids. The germline CDR1 and CDR2 sequences are MGHDK and SYGVNS. CDR3 nucleotide sequence: TGTGCCAGCAGTGAATGGGCGGGGGGCCTATACAATGAGCAGTTCTTC. The encoded protein is CASSEWAGGLYNEQFF.

A few counts support this clone. J is TRBJ2-7 and V is TRBV7-3; no clear D gene. Deletions cut 3 bases from V and 4 bases from J, with 10 bases between. Germline V gene data show CDR1 as SGHTA and CDR2 as FQGTGA. The CDR3 spans 13 residues. The DNA for the CDR3 is TGTGCCAGCAGCTTCTCGGGTGGATACGAGCAGTACTTC. This codes for CASSFSGGYEQYF. The full variable domain, completed using reference TRBV7-3 and TRBJ2-7, is GAGVSQTPSNKVTEKGKYVELRCDPISGHTALYWYRQSLGQGPEFLIYFQGTGAADDSGLPNDRFFAVRPEGSVSTLKIQRTERGDSAVYLCASSFSGGYEQYFGPGTRLTVT.